Shown below are 18 T cell receptor beta chains from a single sample sequenced in a study of T cells after yellow fever vaccination. TCRdb redid the calling of the 5' RACE reads with MiXCR, one entry per CDR3 protein. This sample carries hundreds of thousands of distinct CDR3 sequences, about 12% of them seen once, and the ten largest clones take 15%. The input for sequencing was PBMCs, taken on the day of the yellow fever booster vaccination. The receptors stem from a man younger than 45 who received the YFV17D yellow fever vaccine.

This clonotype came up many times. V is TRBV20-1 and J is TRBJ2-7; 9 nucleotides line up with TRBD2. From germline, CDR1 is DFQATT and CDR2 SNEGSKA (reference sequence). Losses at the gene ends were 7 bases for V and 1 base for J; bases not matched to a gene: 5. The CDR3 totals 13 residues. The CDR3 protein is CSVVSGGSYEQYF. CDR3 nucleotide sequence: TGCAGTGTAGTTAGCGGGGGATCCTACGAGCAGTACTTC.

This clonotype was seen only a few times. The V and J genes are TRBV10-3 and TRBJ2-5; D unresolved. V lost 0 bases, J lost 5 bases, and 4 bases lay in between. Germline CDR1 and CDR2: ENHRY and SYGVKD. CDR3 length equals 12 residues. CDR3: CAISESAETQYF. The CDR3 nucleotides are TGTGCCATCAGTGAGTCTGCGGAGACCCAGTACTTC.

This clonotype was counted only a few times. The chain employs TRBV7-2 and TRBJ2-5, with 7 bases that match TRBD1. CDR3 length: 14 amino acids. J lost 4 bases, V lost 5 bases, and 7 bases had no gene match. Per the germline V gene, CDR1 is SGHTA and CDR2 is FQGNSA. CDR3 amino acids: CASSPGTVGETQYF. CDR3 sequence (DNA): TGTGCCAGCAGCCCCGGGACAGTGGGAGAGACCCAGTACTTC.

In this sample, this clonotype turned up a few times. This rearrangement joins TRBV27 to TRBJ2-7; 7 bases line up with TRBD2. The CDR3 contains 13 residues. Germline V gene lookup returns CDR1 MNHEY and CDR2 SMNVEV (reference sequence). Trimming cost V 2 bases and J 6 bases; bases outside gene matches: 4. The chain's CDR3 is CASSLGSGGEQYF. In DNA, the CDR3 is TGTGCCAGCAGTTTAGGTTCGGGGGGCGAGCAGTACTTC.

V is TRBV7-6 and J is TRBJ2-7, with 8 nucleotides matching TRBD1. The V gene's germline CDR1 is SGHVS and CDR2 FNYEAQ. The ends lost 5 bases at V and 5 bases at J; junction bases unmatched: 11. This CDR3 has 15 amino acids. CDR3 coding DNA: TGTGCCAGCAGCGAGGGAGGACAGGGCCGCCACGAGCAGTACTTC. Its translation is CASSEGGQGRHEQYF.

The gene calls are TRBV28 and TRBJ2-5; D is possibly TRBD2 (6 bases). This CDR3 has 15 amino acids. CDR1 MDHEN and CDR2 SYDVKM come from the germline V gene. V lost 3 bases, J lost 5 bases, and 16 bases lay in between. CDR3: CASSFLRDWLETQYF. The DNA for the CDR3 is TGTGCCAGCAGTTTTTTGCGGGATTGGCTGGAGACCCAGTACTTC.

The CDR3, as DNA: TGTGCCATCAGGACTAGCGGGAACACAGATACGCAGTATTTT. It translates to CAIRTSGNTDTQYF. This rearrangement joins TRBV10-3 to TRBJ2-3; TRBD2 matches at 11 bases. The V gene end was trimmed by 6 bases and the J gene end by 2 bases; junction bases not matched to a gene: 1. The CDR3 is 14 residues long. Germline CDR1 reads ENHRY; CDR2 reads SYGVKD.

The chain links TRBV7-2 to TRBJ2-5, with D tentatively TRBD1 (5 bases). Germline CDR1 SGHTA, CDR2 FQGNSA. V was cut by 1 base and J by 1 base, with 10 bases left in between. The length of the CDR3 is 15 residues. CDR3 DNA: TGTGCCAGCAGCTTAGTGGGGCCAGCCCAAGAGACCCAGTACTTC. It specifies CASSLVGPAQETQYF.

The chain joins TRBV5-1 to TRBJ2-5; 12 bases fit TRBD2. Germline V gene lookup returns CDR1 SGHRS and CDR2 YFSETQ. J was trimmed by 4 bases and V by 4 bases; bases with no gene match: 8. CDR3 length: 16 residues. DNA of the CDR3: TGCGCCAGCAGCCCTAGCGGGAGGGCCCTCCGAGAGACCCAGTACTTC. It specifies CASSPSGRALRETQYF.

The table lists this clonotype with many counts. The rearrangement links TRBV12-3 or TRBV12-4 to TRBJ2-5, with 8 positions matching TRBD2. V lost 3 bases to trimming and J lost 1 base; unmatched junction nucleotides: 4. The CDR3 loop spans 15 amino acids. The CDR3 DNA follows: TGTGCCAGCAGTTTTGCGGGAGGACTCCAAGAGACCCAGTACTTC. Its protein product is CASSFAGGLQETQYF.

This clonotype has only a few counts. The rearrangement uses TRBV9 and TRBJ2-2, with D unclear. Deletions cut 0 bases from V and 7 bases from J, with 4 bases between. Germline V gene data show CDR1 as SGDLS and CDR2 as YYNGEE. The CDR3 spans 12 residues. In DNA, the CDR3 is TGTGCCAGCAGCGTAGTCCTCGGGGAGCTGTTTTTT. It specifies CASSVVLGELFF.

This clonotype was found a few times. The chain is built from TRBV7-2 and TRBJ2-7; 7 nucleotides align to TRBD1. There are 14 residues in the CDR3. CDR1 SGHTA and CDR2 FQGNSA come from the germline V gene. With V trimmed by 4 bases and J by 6 bases, 9 bases remained unmatched. The CDR3 coding sequence is TGTGCCAGCAGCTCTACCGCTGACAGGGCCGAGCAGTACTTC. Its translation is CASSSTADRAEQYF.

The J gene is TRBJ2-5, the V gene TRBV3-1; D might be TRBD2 (6 bases). Germline CDR1 is LGHDT and CDR2 is YNNKEL (reference sequence). V lost 3 bases and J 0 bases, leaving 8 bases between the germline ends. The length of the CDR3 is 14 residues. CDR3 bases: TGTGCCAGCAGCCATCGGGAGTACCAAGAGACCCAGTACTTC. Translated: CASSHREYQETQYF.

In its sample, this clonotype was seen a few times. V is TRBV24-1 and J is TRBJ2-1; 11 nucleotides agree with TRBD2. V was clipped by 5 bases and J by 8 bases; unmatched bases: 19. There are 19 residues in the CDR3. The V gene's germline CDR1 is KGHDR and CDR2 SFDVKD. The CDR3 loop is CATSAPGLAEGGSWDEQFF. The CDR3 region has the DNA TGTGCCACCAGTGCACCGGGACTAGCGGAGGGTGGCTCTTGGGATGAGCAGTTCTTC.

The V call is TRBV7-6, the J call TRBJ1-4, with 7 bases that match TRBD1. The CDR3 has 17 amino acids. Per germline, CDR1 SGHVS and CDR2 FNYEAQ. J lost 3 bases, V lost 0 bases, and 7 bases had no gene match. The CDR3 DNA reads as TGTGCCAGCAGCTTAGCGCTCGGGGACAGACCTAATGAAAAACTGTTTTTT. As protein: CASSLALGDRPNEKLFF.

This clonotype was picked up a small number of times. The chain has TRBV12-3 or TRBV12-4 and TRBJ2-2, with no clear D. V was cut by 1 base and J by 4 bases, with 10 bases left in between. This CDR3 is 15 amino acids long. CDR3 in DNA: TGTGCCAGCAGTTTAGGGGGTCGTATCACCGGGGAGCTGTTTTTT. It specifies CASSLGGRITGELFF.

The V and J genes are TRBV5-5 and TRBJ2-2; unclear D gene. This CDR3 has 14 residues. Germline V gene lookup returns CDR1 SGHKS and CDR2 YYEKEE (reference sequence). Deletions cut 0 bases from V and 0 bases from J, with 3 bases between. Written as DNA, the CDR3 is TGTGCCAGCAGCTTGGATCCGAACACCGGGGAGCTGTTTTTT. Translated: CASSLDPNTGELFF.

This chain links TRBV6-5 with TRBJ2-3; maybe TRBD1 (6 bases). Trimming removed 6 bases from V and 7 bases from J, with 20 bases in between. The CDR3 is made up of 15 amino acids. Germline lookup yields CDR1 MNHEY and CDR2 SVGAGI. The CDR3, as DNA: TGTGCCAGCAGCACTCGACAGGCTCTAGGACATACGCAGTATTTT. Protein product: CASSTRQALGHTQYF.